The entry below gives a single TCR beta chain sequence along with its context. Its antigen is not known. This entry comes from a study of blood T cells in healthy people across ages. Study-level results: Using unsorted PBMCs precluded a conclusive naive versus antigen-experienced comparison.

The CDR3 is 13 amino acids. The germline V gene encodes CDR1 MNHEY and CDR2 SVGEGT. V lost 6 bases, J lost 4 bases, and 12 bases lay in between. A second PCR of about 7 to 12 cycles used a sample-barcoded 5' primer and a J-beta primer mix. MiXCR was run by TCRdb on the 5' RACE reads, yielding one entry per CDR3 protein. The top ten hold approximately 37% of the sample, which has hundreds of thousands of distinct CDR3 sequences, about 53% seen once. The origin of this receptor is a man aged 55 to 70 in good health. This chain uses TRBV6-2 or TRBV6-3 with TRBJ1-2; TRBD1 might be the D (5 bases). The sample comprised blood. CDR3 bases: TGTGCCAGCAGACCTCCCGGGGGCTATGGCTACACCTTC. Amino acid sequence: CASRPPGGYGYTF.